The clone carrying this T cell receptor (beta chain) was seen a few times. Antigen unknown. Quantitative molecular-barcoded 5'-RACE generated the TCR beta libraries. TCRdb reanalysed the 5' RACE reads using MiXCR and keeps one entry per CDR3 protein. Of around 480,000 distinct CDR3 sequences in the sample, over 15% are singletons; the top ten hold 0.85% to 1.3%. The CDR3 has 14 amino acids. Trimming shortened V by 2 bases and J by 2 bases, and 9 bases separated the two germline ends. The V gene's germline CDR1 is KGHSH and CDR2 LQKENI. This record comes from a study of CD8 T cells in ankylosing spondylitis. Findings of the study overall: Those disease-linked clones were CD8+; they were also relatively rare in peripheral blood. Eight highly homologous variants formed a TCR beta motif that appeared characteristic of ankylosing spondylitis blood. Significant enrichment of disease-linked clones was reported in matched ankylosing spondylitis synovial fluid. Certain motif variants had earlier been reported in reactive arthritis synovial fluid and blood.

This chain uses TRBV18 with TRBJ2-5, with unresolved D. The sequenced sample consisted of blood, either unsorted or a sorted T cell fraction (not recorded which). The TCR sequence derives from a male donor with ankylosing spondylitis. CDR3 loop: CASSPILTQETQYF. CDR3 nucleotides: TGTGCCAGCTCACCAATTTTAACTCAAGAGACCCAGTACTTC.